This T cell receptor (beta chain) was sequenced during a study of early T cells in non-severe SARS-CoV-2 infection (dated by TCRdb to about 2021). Notes on the research overall: Bulk RNA from unsorted whole blood was used for TCR sequencing, so alpha and beta chains could not be paired.

Set within a cohort of healthcare workers in London, UK, this nested case-control study involved weekly PCR testing of nasopharyngeal swabs along with blood sampling. Between 23 and 31 March 2020, the week of the UK lockdown, healthcare workers were enrolled and then followed up weekly for as long as 16 weeks. Paper-wide results and their limitations: VDJdb matching was skewed toward anti-spike CD8 responses and likely underestimated virus-specific expansions by missing private and CD4 specificities.

Concerning this clonotype itself: Its antigen specificity is not known. There are no base qualities to consult, and no much larger clone falls within one base.

Receptors were amplified or captured by 5' RACE. Sequenced using a NextSeq 500. To correct for sequencing error and PCR bias, the TCR library protocol tagged individual cDNA molecules with unique molecular identifiers. TCR alpha and beta chains were both sequenced, and the abundances of alpha and beta sequences in each sample were closely correlated with each other. Regarding the original processing steps: Decombinator V4 was used to annotate the V gene, J gene and CDR3 of the TCR sequences. TCRs were defined as expanded if a significant change between any two time points was detected under a Poisson model with p below 0.0001. TCR abundances were normalised to the total number of TCRs sequenced in each sample and reported as counts per million. TRAV1-2 paired with TRAJ12, TRAJ20 or TRAJ33 defined MAIT TCRs, while TRAV10 paired with TRAJ18 defined iNKT TCRs. A search of VDJdb, accessed on 1 November 2021, was run for TCRs annotated to CMV, EBV and SARS-CoV-2, with TCRs annotated for multiple antigens excluded. In TCRdb, the public reads were trimmed at Q25 with fastp and aligned with MiXCR, with productive beta chains retained. Rows matching on CDR3 protein sequence are summarized as one entry with the most common DNA and genes. These V and J calls derive from TCRdb rather than the authors' analysis. Within this sample are some 80,000 distinct CDR3 sequences, with approximately 12% of them counted one time only. Jointly, the top ten make up roughly 15% of the sample.

Cut back by 6 bases and 0 bases, the V and J ends lie 6 bases apart. Based on the germline V gene (reference sequence), the CDR1 and CDR2 sequences are LNHDA and SQIVND. The CDR3 numbers 13 residues from cysteine through phenylalanine. The sequence is cut down to CDR3 DNA, 39 bases in frame from base 1. Sample: whole blood, taken at baseline. The TCR comes from an adult who was a healthcare worker with PCR-confirmed SARS-CoV-2 infection or an uninfected control (not recorded which). The donor label of this sample is uncertain. The chain was built from TRBV19 and TRBJ1-5; no D segment can be confidently identified. The nucleotides read TGTGCCAGTAGCACCGATAGCAATCAGCCCCAGCATTTT. Its amino acids are CASSTDSNQPQHF.